The 15 T cell receptor beta chains presented below share a single source sample, sequenced in a study of blood T cell repertoires in COVID-19. Only in-frame clones appear in the TCRdb table, and some are missing; sequencing was by immunoSEQ multiplex PCR. The profile shows 85,000 to 100,000 clones, about nine tenths of them singletons. Material: peripheral blood. All receptors come from a man aged 50 or older with active or convalescent COVID-19.

This rearrangement joins TRBV28 to TRBJ2-7; D may be TRBD2 (6 bases). V lost 2 bases and J 6 bases, leaving 8 bases between the germline ends. Germline V lookup: CDR1 MDHEN, CDR2 SYDVKM. The CDR3 is made up of 12 amino acids. CDR3 amino acids: CASSLGGVEQYF. The CDR3 DNA is TGTGCCAGCAGTTTAGGAGGGGTCGAGCAGTACTTC. Complete variable domain (other parts from reference TRBV28 and TRBJ2-7): DVKVTQSSRYLVKRTGEKVFLECVQDMDHENMFWYRQDPGLGLRLIYFSYDVKMKEKGDIPEGYSVSREKKERFSLILESASTNQTSMYLCASSLGGVEQYFGPGTRLTVT.

The chain couples TRBV19 to TRBJ1-6; the D is unclear. CDR3 size: 15 residues. Germline V gene sequence: CDR1 LNHDA, CDR2 SQIVND (reference sequence). The germline V and J ends were trimmed by 7 bases and 2 bases, with 12 bases remaining between them. The CDR3 coding sequence is TGTGCCAGTACCGATGACGGGGCCTATAATTCACCCCTCCACTTT. It encodes CASTDDGAYNSPLHF.

The chain recombines TRBV2 with TRBJ1-2; 10 nucleotides agree with TRBD1. The junction had 15 bases not matched to a gene; V was cut back by 9 bases and J by 8 bases. CDR1 is SNHLY and CDR2 is FYNNEI in the germline V gene. This CDR3 contains 15 residues. CDR3 coding DNA: TGTGCCAGTTCAACGGGCCGACAGGGGGCGGAAGGCTACACCTTC. It encodes CASSTGRQGAEGYTF.

The chain couples TRBV6-6 to TRBJ1-5; no firm D call. The CDR3 totals 14 residues. The V end lost 5 bases, the J end lost 3 bases, and 11 bases lay between the germline ends. The germline CDR1 and CDR2 sequences are MNHNY and SVGAGI (reference sequence). CDR3 nucleotides: TGTGCCAGCAGTCCACGACAAGACAATCAGCCCCAGCATTTT. This sequence encodes CASSPRQDNQPQHF.

The chain links TRBV2 to TRBJ2-2; 7 positions agree with TRBD1. The V segment lost 6 bases and the J segment 3 bases; nucleotides outside the gene matches: 4. CDR3 length: 14 amino acids. Germline CDR1 SNHLY, CDR2 FYNNEI. The CDR3 nucleotides read TGTGCCAGCAGGAGGGGGCTCGACACCGGGGAGCTGTTTTTT. It encodes CASRRGLDTGELFF.

The chain is built from TRBV19 and TRBJ1-4, with TRBD1 as a possible D gene (5 bases). The length of the CDR3 is 13 residues. Germline CDR1 reads LNHDA; CDR2 reads SQIVND (reference sequence). Trimming removed 6 bases at V and 7 bases at J, with 12 bases between. In DNA form, the CDR3 reads TGTGCCAGTAGCCCAGGCGGGGCTGAAAAACTGTTTTTT. Its translation is CASSPGGAEKLFF.

The V and J genes are TRBV7-2 and TRBJ2-7; 9 nucleotides match TRBD1. Unmatched junction bases numbered 3, after V lost 2 bases and J lost 1 base. CDR1 and CDR2 from the germline V gene are SGHTA and FQGNSA. This CDR3 spans 15 amino acids. Here the CDR3 DNA reads TGTGCCAGCAGCTTATCCGGACAGGGGTCCTACGAGCAGTACTTC. It translates to CASSLSGQGSYEQYF.

The rearrangement uses TRBV24-1 and TRBJ2-2; tentative D call: TRBD1 (5 bases). The germline V and J ends were trimmed by 3 bases and 0 bases, with 13 bases remaining between them. The CDR3 spans 17 residues. Per the germline V gene, CDR1 is KGHDR and CDR2 is SFDVKD. The CDR3 DNA is TGTGCCACCAGTGATAGGGGTAGATCGGCGAACACCGGGGAGCTGTTTTTT. This encodes CATSDRGRSANTGELFF.

The chain is built from TRBV10-1 and TRBJ2-3; 11 nucleotides align to TRBD2. J lost 2 bases, V lost 5 bases, and 3 bases had no gene match. Per the germline V gene, CDR1 is WNHNN and CDR2 is SYGVQD (reference sequence). The CDR3 covers 15 residues. The CDR3 sequence is CASSLSGGATDTQYF. In DNA, the CDR3 is TGCGCCAGCAGTCTTAGCGGGGGGGCCACAGATACGCAGTATTTT.

The rearrangement links TRBV15 to TRBJ2-1, with a weak D call TRBD2 (6 bases). The CDR3 consists of 14 residues. V was trimmed by 1 base and J by 4 bases, leaving 8 bases between them. Germline-derived CDR1 and CDR2 are LNHNV and YYDKDF (reference sequence). The CDR3 protein is CATSRVRGYNEQFF. CDR3 nucleotide sequence: TGTGCCACCAGCAGAGTTCGGGGGTACAATGAGCAGTTCTTC.

The DNA of the CDR3 is TGTGCCAGCAGCGCACCCGGGGTATCCTACGAGCAGTACTTC. Translated: CASSAPGVSYEQYF. This chain joins TRBV13 and TRBJ2-7; TRBD2 is a possible D gene (5 bases). Germline V gene sequence: CDR1 PRHDT, CDR2 FYEKMQ (reference sequence). The CDR3 covers 14 residues. V was pared by 5 bases and J by 1 base, with 12 bases between.

This CDR3 reads CASSVGILNEQFF. Here the CDR3 DNA reads TGTGCCAGCAGCGTCGGGATTCTCAATGAGCAGTTCTTC. The chain employs TRBV14 and TRBJ2-1; D might be TRBD2 (5 bases). V gave up 5 bases and J gave up 6 bases, with 11 bases separating them. There are 13 residues in the CDR3. Per germline, CDR1 SGHDN and CDR2 FVKESK.

This clone was observed a single time. This chain links TRBV7-2 with TRBJ2-7; 12 bases fit TRBD2. Trimming at V came to 5 bases and at J to 2 bases, leaving 13 bases not matched to a gene. Germline CDR1 is SGHTA and CDR2 is FQGNSA. The CDR3 spans 18 residues. The CDR3 protein is CASSPRRLAGGNPYEQYF. CDR3 bases: TGTGCCAGCAGCCCGCGTCGGCTAGCGGGGGGGAACCCCTACGAGCAGTACTTC.

J is TRBJ2-5 and V is TRBV7-6; D gene uncertain. The length of the CDR3 is 17 residues. CDR1 and CDR2 (germline): SGHVS, FNYEAQ. V lost 1 base, J lost 2 bases, and 17 bases lay in between. The CDR3 spells CASSLDGPGTLQETQYF. CDR3 DNA: TGTGCCAGCAGCTTAGATGGTCCCGGTACTTTGCAAGAGACCCAGTACTTC.

This rearrangement joins TRBV28 to TRBJ2-3; 7 bases are a match to TRBD2. J was trimmed by 2 bases and V by 3 bases; bases with no gene match: 5. Germline CDR1 and CDR2: MDHEN and SYDVKM. This CDR3 spans 15 amino acids. The CDR3 sequence is CASSFWGGNTDTQYF. The CDR3 nucleotides read TGTGCCAGCAGTTTTTGGGGAGGGAACACAGATACGCAGTATTTT.